The TCR beta chain described here comes from a study of blood T cell repertoires in COVID-19. Study information: Researchers got acute and convalescent COVID-19 samples from the United States, Italy and Spain. PBMCs, B-cell-depleted T cells, or T cells provided the cDNA or gDNA that made up the material.

The length of the CDR3 is 14 residues. The ends were cut back, 6 bases at V and 3 bases at J, with 12 bases in the middle. Per germline, CDR1 MNHEY and CDR2 SVGAGI. As originally analysed: Reference gene primer amplification gave estimated nucleated cell counts. Sequenced by immunoSEQ multiplex PCR; TCRdb stores in-frame clones only, minus some. D and trimming come from the DNA, and the V and J calls and clone size come from that table. The table shows 60,000 to 75,000 clones, with 85% to 90% occurring only once. Material: peripheral blood. The origin of this receptor is a human donor in a cohort sampled during active COVID-19. The V and J genes are TRBV6-5 and TRBJ1-5; D call uncertain. This CDR3 reads CASSLTGNNQPQHF. In DNA, the CDR3 is TGTGCCAGCAGCCTTACGGGAAACAATCAGCCCCAGCATTTT.